This T cell receptor beta chain emerged from a study of cytomegalovirus exposure and HLA in healthy donors (dated by TCRdb to between 2016 and 2019). Broadly, across the study: An earlier analysis of some 600 of the donors reported approximately 300 Gb of sequence data and 95 million to 120 million unique TCR beta sequences obtained from about 200 million T cells. Of the 398 genotyped donors, approximately 82% fell in the genetic ancestry cluster associated with self-reported Caucasian donors. The aim of the study was to test whether cataloging public T cell receptors could identify signatures of past pathogen exposure. An early release covering some 640 HLA-typed donors comprised about 290 gigabases of sequencing data and tens of millions of unique TCR sequences. An earlier analysis of some 500 of the donors applied high-throughput TCR beta sequencing to assess whether each TCR beta V gene segment acted as functional or pseudogenic. Genome-wide SNP genotypes for about 60% of the 666 donors were used in a later genetic analysis, which treated that subset as a discovery cohort. Roughly five DR-DQ haplotypes were treated as single units for association and clustering because of strong linkage in the cohort. Besides the first cohort of approximately 670 subjects, a separate validation cohort made up of 120 different subjects was used. The study profiled the T cell repertoires of 550 to 700 subjects by immunosequencing and related them to cytomegalovirus serostatus. Donor age, sex, ethnicity and CMV serostatus were collected together with the repertoire data. Typing coverage varied by locus: roughly 620-640 donors for A, B, C, DRB1 and DQB1; about 520 for DQA1; some 610 for DPA1; about 450 for DPB1. To predict cytomegalovirus infection status, the study brought together high-throughput TCR immunosequencing, statistical association of individual TCRs with disease status, and machine learning. HLA typing included class I and class II loci at four-digit resolution. On average, roughly 250,000 unique TCR beta nucleotide sequences were sequenced per donor among a few hundred genotyped donors of the cohort, with roughly 18% of those sequences being non-productive. In a later analysis, previously published TCR beta repertoires from 666 donors were re-analyzed and high-resolution HLA genotyping was added so that TCR occurrence patterns could be studied. Every discovery cohort repertoire had been produced on one sequencing platform. The later analysis used no new phenotypic data to find candidate immune exposures, relying instead on TCR beta sequences and their occurrence across donors. Findings and caveats that apply to the study as a whole: This cohort had only TCR beta chains sequenced, and the lack of alpha or paired-chain data limited which features could be detected. Some 16 rarely observed V segments, including chromosome 9 orphons, were excluded from the earlier analysis of approximately 600 of the donors because counts were too low. CMV serostatus was the only immune exposure information available for the cohort. Broadly in line with IMGT annotations, most TCR beta V segments showed up in productive rearrangements about 87% or about 30% of the time in an earlier analysis of approximately 640 of the donors. A later analysis found that most CMV-associated TCR beta chains appeared HLA-restricted, with HLA associations seemingly driven largely by CMV exposure. Most TCR sequences were observed very rarely across donors, whereas some public TCRs were present in many individuals. In a later analysis, several top co-occurrence clusters were reported to appear linked to parvovirus B19, influenza, CMV and Epstein-Barr virus. Because HLA typing was unavailable for some donors at each locus, only the typed subset was used in association tests. At a false discovery rate of 0.05, a later analysis linked 15,000 to 20,000 TCR beta sequences to specific HLA alleles. The classifier was reported to diagnose cytomegalovirus status with high specificity and sensitivity in both the original cohort and the validation cohort. An association between a missense DCLRE1C variant and V-gene and J-gene trimming of TCR beta chains was found in a later genetic analysis and replicated in an independent cohort. In the study, approximately 150 TCR beta chains were listed as associated with cytomegalovirus. The authors suggested that the approach could potentially be generalized to other disease states and immunological phenotypes. Three of the identified cytomegalovirus-associated TCR beta chains were confirmed in vitro to be specific for cytomegalovirus antigens. Assigning TCR associations to individual alleles was difficult when HLA alleles, especially DR and DQ, strongly co-occurred. Compared with the approximately 600-donor mean, donors in an Asian-associated ancestry cluster had fewer N-insertions in productive TCRs, according to a later genetic analysis. A group of highly shared sequence variants was considered likely to be a technical artifact of the sequencing pipeline. Because the 87-base-pair reads could not distinguish some IMGT-functional V segments, including TRBV6-2 and TRBV6-3, those segments were excluded. A further reported finding was that TCR beta sequences accurately predicted the HLA-A and HLA-B alleles for most subjects in the first cohort. In a later analysis, TCR association rates were found to vary across HLA loci, with the most associated TCRs seen for DRB1 alleles and the fewest for HLA-C alleles. The presence/absence analyses assumed that sequencing depth was roughly uniform across donors, and that assumption may not be true. In a later analysis, HLA-associated TCR beta chains were found to be more clonally expanded and to have lower generation probabilities than equally common non-associated chains. Linkage disequilibrium might explain the correlated functional status among segregating V segments, but an unknown experimental factor could not be ruled out.

The cohort comprised around 690 healthy bone marrow donors. All cohort members were sampled while nominally healthy, although unrecorded immune exposures were likely present. The donor tested CMV seropositive and was one of the 289 seropositive cohort members. Every donor gave a peripheral blood sample, and the peripheral blood mononuclear cells from that sample were used for TCR beta sequencing. The Qiagen DNeasy Blood Extraction Kit was used to extract genomic DNA from the blood cell samples. Details on this clone: Its antigen remains unidentified. No base quality information exists; no much larger clone differs at one position.

The library was built by means of the immunoSEQ multiplex PCR assay. A mixture of 60 forward primers for TCR Vbeta segments and 13 reverse primers for TCR Jbeta segments was used in the multiplex PCR. A multiplex PCR assay on genomic DNA amplified the CDR3 region of rearranged TCR beta genes. The Illumina HiSeq System was used to sequence the amplified TCR beta libraries as 87-base-pair reads. For the original study's pipeline: Across the 500 to 750 repertoires, a later analysis counted around 80 million unique TCR beta chains, approximately 12 million of which were shared by at least two donors. A nearest-neighbor algorithm error-corrected the raw reads and collapsed the reads into unique sequences, merging closely related sequences to remove PCR and sequencing errors. V, D and J gene segments were assigned by aligning CDR3 sequences to IMGT reference sequences. For a sequence to be retained, a match of at least six nucleotides was required to both a V gene segment and a J gene segment. Rearrangements were called productive when the CDR3 lacked stop codons and stayed in frame with V and J; all others were non-productive. Following IMGT convention, CDR3 was defined as the stretch from the second conserved V-encoded cysteine up to the conserved J-encoded phenylalanine. The earlier analysis of about 530 of the donors excluded any sequence lacking an unambiguous match to a single V gene segment. An earlier analysis of about 590 of the donors classified V segments as functional when productive rearrangements were above 56.7% and as segregating when the standard deviation between donors was above 5%. To diagnose cytomegalovirus status from the catalog of TCR beta chain sequences, a statistical classification framework was built. A later analysis assigned V and J genes by comparing TCR nucleotide sequences with IMGT/GENE-DB human TR gene sequences. The TCRdist pipeline was used in a later analysis to assign CDR3 sequences and most-parsimonious VDJ recombination scenarios. In a later analysis, each TCR beta chain was defined by its CDR3 amino acid sequence together with its V-gene family, and reads without a unique V-gene family were excluded. In a later analysis, a few hundred highly shared, low-generation-probability nucleotide sequences were removed to address suspected cross-contamination and a sequencing artifact. For each public chain, a later analysis derived a clonal expansion index from normalized ranks of inferred template counts within each repertoire. A later analysis computed generation probabilities with a VDJ recombination model fitted to out-of-frame rearrangements, and checked the results against IGoR. A later analysis scored TCR-TCR, TCR-HLA and TCR-CMV co-occurrence with hypergeometric tests, applying a repertoire-size bias correction to TCR pairs. In a later analysis, false discovery rates were estimated by permuting HLA or CMV assignments 20 times. In a later analysis, co-occurring TCRs were grouped using DBSCAN, with TCRdist sequence similarity added in when clustering inside HLA-allele-positive subsets. Repertoires with fewer than 30,000 or more than 120,000 public chains were left out of co-occurrence clustering, as were about 5 repertoires with anomalous nucleotide sharing. TCRdb obtained this table from immuneACCESS and retained in-frame rearrangements with V and J assigned. These tables miss some clones; where compared with another copy, unresolved V genes account for less than half of the shortfall, and the remainder is unexplained. Clonal size and the V and J genes are those of that table, whereas D and trimming came from the DNA. The sample table contains 150,000 to 200,000 clones; only one count was recorded for approximately 79% of them. Together, the top ten hold about 0.93% of the sample.

V was cut back by 1 base and J by 6 bases, leaving a gap of 12 bases between them. Reading from cysteine to phenylalanine, the CDR3 counts 14 amino acids. Here the CDR3 DNA is all that survives: 42 bases in frame from base 1. Per the germline V gene, LGHNA is the CDR1 and YNFKEQ is the CDR2. The sequence was obtained from a woman aged 45-65 years in good health and CMV-seropositive. The sequenced material came from PBMCs. The chain was built from TRBV4-2 and TRBJ2-5, with TRBD2 tentatively as D gene (5 bases match). Here the CDR3 is given as CASSQAAGMKTQYF. In nucleotide form, the sequence is TGTGCCAGCAGCCAAGCGGCGGGCATGAAGACCCAGTACTTC.